The entry below describes one TCR beta chain. Its specificity is not known. This CDR3 has 14 amino acids. Germline CDR1 is GTSNPN and CDR2 is SVGIG (reference sequence). The germline V and J ends were trimmed by 5 bases and 0 bases, with 13 bases remaining between them. Donors, healthy HIV-negative adults, lacked recent acute infections or vaccinations. This sample is part of a study of shared clonotypes between healthy human individuals. Overall study: A couple of women and a few men aged 18 to 49 served as donors.

General study findings and limits: A limitation of the genetic and exposure-history diversity represented arose from few donors.

Every immunoSEQ plate was one replicate of a subset's evenly spread DNA. Only in-frame clones appear in the TCRdb table, and some are missing; sequencing was by immunoSEQ multiplex PCR. The profile covers about 470,000 clones, with about four fifths appearing a single time and approximately 13% taken by the ten largest. The chain has TRBV30 and TRBJ1-1; D gene uncertain. Sequencing was carried out using PBMCs. The clonotype originates from a middle-aged woman in good health. Some clones in this sample may be carry-over from other donors' samples. This CDR3 is CAWALIPLNTEAFF. CDR3 DNA: TGTGCCTGGGCCCTAATACCGTTGAACACTGAAGCTTTCTTT.